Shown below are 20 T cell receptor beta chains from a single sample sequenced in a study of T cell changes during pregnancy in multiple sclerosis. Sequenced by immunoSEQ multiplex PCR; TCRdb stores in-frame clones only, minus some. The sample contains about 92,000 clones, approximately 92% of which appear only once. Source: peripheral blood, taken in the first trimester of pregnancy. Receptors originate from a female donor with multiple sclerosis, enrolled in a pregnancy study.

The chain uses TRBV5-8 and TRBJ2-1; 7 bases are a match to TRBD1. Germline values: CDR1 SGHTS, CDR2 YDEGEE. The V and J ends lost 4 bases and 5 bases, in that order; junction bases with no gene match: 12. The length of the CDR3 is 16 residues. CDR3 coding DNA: TGTGCCAGCAGCCTCCGGACAGGCGTGGGGGACAATGAGCAGTTCTTC. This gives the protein CASSLRTGVGDNEQFF. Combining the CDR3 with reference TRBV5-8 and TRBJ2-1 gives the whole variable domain EAGVTQSPTHLIKTRGQQATLRCSPISGHTSVYWYQQALGLGLQFLLWYDEGEERNRGNFPPRFSGRQFPNYSSELNVNALELEDSALYLCASSLRTGVGDNEQFFGPGTRLTVL.

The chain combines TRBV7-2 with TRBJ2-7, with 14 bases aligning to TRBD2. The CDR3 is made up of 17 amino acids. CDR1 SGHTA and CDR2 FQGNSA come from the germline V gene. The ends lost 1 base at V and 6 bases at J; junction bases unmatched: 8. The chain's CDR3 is CASSLGGYGTSGSEQYF. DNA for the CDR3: TGTGCCAGCAGCTTAGGGGGGTACGGGACTAGCGGGAGCGAGCAGTACTTC.

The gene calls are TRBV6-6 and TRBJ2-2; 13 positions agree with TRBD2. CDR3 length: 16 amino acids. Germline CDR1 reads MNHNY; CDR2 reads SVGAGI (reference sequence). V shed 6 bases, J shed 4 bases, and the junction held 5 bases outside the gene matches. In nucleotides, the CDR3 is TGTGCCAGCAGCCCCGGACTAGCGGGAGTCACCGGGGAGCTGTTTTTT. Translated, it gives CASSPGLAGVTGELFF.

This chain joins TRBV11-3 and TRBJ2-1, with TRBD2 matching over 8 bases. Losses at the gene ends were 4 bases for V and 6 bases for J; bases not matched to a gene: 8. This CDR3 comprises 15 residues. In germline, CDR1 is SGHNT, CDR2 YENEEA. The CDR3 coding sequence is TGTGCCAGCAGCTCCCTGGGTAGCGGGATCAATGAGCAGTTCTTC. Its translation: CASSSLGSGINEQFF.

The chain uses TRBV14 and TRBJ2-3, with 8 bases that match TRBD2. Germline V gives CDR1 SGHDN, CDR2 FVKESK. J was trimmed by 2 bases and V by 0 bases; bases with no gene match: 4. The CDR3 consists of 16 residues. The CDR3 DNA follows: TGTGCCAGCAGCCAAGATACTAGCGGACACACAGATACGCAGTATTTT. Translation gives CASSQDTSGHTDTQYF. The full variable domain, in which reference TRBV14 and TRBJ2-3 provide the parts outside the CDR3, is EAGVTQFPSHSVIEKGQTVTLRCDPISGHDNLYWYRRVMGKEIKFLLHFVKESKQDESGMPNNRFLAERTGGTYSTLKVQPAELEDSGVYFCASSQDTSGHTDTQYFGPGTRLTVL.

The CDR3 nucleotides read TGTGCCAGCAGCCAAGATTTCCAGGGATGGAAAAAACTGTTTTTT. This codes for CASSQDFQGWKKLFF. The rearrangement joins TRBV4-2 to TRBJ1-4, with a tentative D call TRBD1 (5 bases). Trimming removed 0 bases from V and 9 bases from J, with 14 bases in between. The CDR3 consists of 15 residues. Germline V gives CDR1 LGHNA, CDR2 YNFKEQ.

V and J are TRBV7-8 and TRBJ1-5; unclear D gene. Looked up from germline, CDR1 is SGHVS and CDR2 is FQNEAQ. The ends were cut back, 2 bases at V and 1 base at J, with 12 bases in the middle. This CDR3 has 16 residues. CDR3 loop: CASSLRPTTSNQPQHF. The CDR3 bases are TGTGCCAGCAGCTTACGTCCGACAACGAGCAATCAGCCCCAGCATTTT.

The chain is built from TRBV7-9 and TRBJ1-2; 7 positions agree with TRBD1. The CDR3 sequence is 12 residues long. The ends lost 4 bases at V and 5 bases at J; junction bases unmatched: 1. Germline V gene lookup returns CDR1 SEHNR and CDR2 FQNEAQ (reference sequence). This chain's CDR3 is CASSSQGYGYTF. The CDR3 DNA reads TGTGCCAGCAGCTCACAGGGGTATGGCTACACCTTC.

The chain's CDR3 is CASSPDRQTSRGYGYTF. Here the CDR3 DNA reads TGTGCCAGCTCACCGGACAGGCAAACATCCAGGGGGTATGGCTACACCTTC. The chain has TRBV18 and TRBJ1-2; TRBD1 matches 7 bases. This CDR3 contains 17 residues. Germline V lookup: CDR1 KGHSH, CDR2 LQKENI. With 3 bases clipped from V and 5 bases from J, the junction kept 15 bases outside the gene matches.

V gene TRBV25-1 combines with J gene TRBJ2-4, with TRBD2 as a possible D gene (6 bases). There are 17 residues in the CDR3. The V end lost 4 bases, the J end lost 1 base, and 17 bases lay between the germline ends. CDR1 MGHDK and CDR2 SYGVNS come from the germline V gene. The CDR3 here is CASSGRSGTLAKNIQYF. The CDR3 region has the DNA TGTGCCAGCAGTGGACGATCCGGGACTCTGGCCAAAAACATTCAGTACTTC.

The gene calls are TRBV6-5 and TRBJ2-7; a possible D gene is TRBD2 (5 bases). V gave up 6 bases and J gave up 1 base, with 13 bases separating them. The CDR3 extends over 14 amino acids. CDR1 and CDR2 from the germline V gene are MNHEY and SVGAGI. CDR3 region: CASSRADTSYEQYF. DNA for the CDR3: TGTGCCAGCAGCCGAGCGGATACTTCCTACGAGCAGTACTTC.

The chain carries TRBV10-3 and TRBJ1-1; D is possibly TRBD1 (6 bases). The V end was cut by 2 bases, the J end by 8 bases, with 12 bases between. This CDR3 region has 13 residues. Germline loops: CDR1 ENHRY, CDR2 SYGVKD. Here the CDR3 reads CAISEGGGEEAFF. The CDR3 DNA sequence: TGTGCCATCAGTGAGGGAGGGGGGGAAGAAGCTTTCTTT.

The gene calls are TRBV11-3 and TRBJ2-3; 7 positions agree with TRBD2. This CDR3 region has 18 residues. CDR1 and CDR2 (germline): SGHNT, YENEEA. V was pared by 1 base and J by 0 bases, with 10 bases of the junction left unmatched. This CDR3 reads CASSLGLAASGSTDTQYF. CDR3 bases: TGTGCCAGCAGCTTAGGGCTAGCGGCCTCGGGTAGCACAGATACGCAGTATTTT.

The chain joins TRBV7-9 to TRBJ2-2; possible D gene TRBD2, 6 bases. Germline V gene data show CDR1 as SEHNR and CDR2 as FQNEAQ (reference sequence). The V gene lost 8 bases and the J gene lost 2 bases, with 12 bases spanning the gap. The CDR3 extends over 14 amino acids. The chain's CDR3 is CASSRDSNTGELFF. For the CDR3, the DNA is TGTGCCAGCTCGCGGGACTCTAACACCGGGGAGCTGTTTTTT.

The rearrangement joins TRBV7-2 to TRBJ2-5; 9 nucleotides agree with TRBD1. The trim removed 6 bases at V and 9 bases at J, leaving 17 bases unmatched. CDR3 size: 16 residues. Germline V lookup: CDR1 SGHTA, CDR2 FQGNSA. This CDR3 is CASRPGGGQGKKSQYF. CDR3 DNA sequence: TGTGCCAGCAGACCCGGGGGAGGACAGGGGAAGAAGTCCCAGTACTTC.

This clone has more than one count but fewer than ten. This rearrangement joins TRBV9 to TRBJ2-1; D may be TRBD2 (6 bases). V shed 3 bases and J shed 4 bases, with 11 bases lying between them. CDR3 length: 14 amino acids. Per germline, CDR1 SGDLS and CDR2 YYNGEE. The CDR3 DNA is TGTGCCAGCAGCGGCGGGACTTCTTACAATGAGCAGTTCTTC. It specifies CASSGGTSYNEQFF.

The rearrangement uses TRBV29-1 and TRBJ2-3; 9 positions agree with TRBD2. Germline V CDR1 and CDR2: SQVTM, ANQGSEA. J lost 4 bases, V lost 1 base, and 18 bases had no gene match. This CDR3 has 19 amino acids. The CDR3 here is CSVEGLGGREGWRADTQYF. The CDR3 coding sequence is TGCAGCGTTGAAGGTTTGGGGGGGCGGGAGGGATGGAGGGCAGATACGCAGTATTTT.

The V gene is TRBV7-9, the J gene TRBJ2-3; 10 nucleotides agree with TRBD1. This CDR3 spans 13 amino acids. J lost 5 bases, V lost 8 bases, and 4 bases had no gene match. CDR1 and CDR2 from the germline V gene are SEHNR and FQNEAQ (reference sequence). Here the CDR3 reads CASRTGGVDTQYF. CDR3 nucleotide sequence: TGTGCCAGCCGGACAGGGGGAGTAGATACGCAGTATTTT.

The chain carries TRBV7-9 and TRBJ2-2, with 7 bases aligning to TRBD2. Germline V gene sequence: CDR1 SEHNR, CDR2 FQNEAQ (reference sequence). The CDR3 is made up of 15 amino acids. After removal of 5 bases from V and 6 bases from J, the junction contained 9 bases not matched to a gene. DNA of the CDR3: TGTGCCAGCAGCAGGAGCGGGGCCCCCCCCGGGGAGCTGTTTTTT. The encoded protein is CASSRSGAPPGELFF.

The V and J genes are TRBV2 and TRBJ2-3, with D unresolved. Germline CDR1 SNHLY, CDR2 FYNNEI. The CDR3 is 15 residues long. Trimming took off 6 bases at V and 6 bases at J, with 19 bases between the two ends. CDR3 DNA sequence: TGTGCCAGCAGCGTCCTAGGTCTTCGCAGTGATACGCAGTATTTT. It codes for CASSVLGLRSDTQYF. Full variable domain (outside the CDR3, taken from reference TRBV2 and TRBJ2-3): EPEVTQTPSHQVTQMGQEVILRCVPISNHLYFYWYRQILGQKVEFLVSFYNNEISEKSEIFDDQFSVERPDGSNFTLKIRSTKLEDSAMYFCASSVLGLRSDTQYFGPGTRLTVL.